This record covers a single T cell receptor (beta chain). Its specificity is not known. The table came from immunoSEQ multiplex PCR; TCRdb's copy has only in-frame clones and leaves some out. The table shows some 86,000 clones, with more than 75% occurring only once. This specimen belongs to a study of T cell responses to AZD1222 COVID-19 vaccine. On the study more broadly: Second-dose intervals near 4 or 12 weeks were combined.

Findings and limits, study-wide: Sampled repertoires all dated from after the peak T cell response. Seropositivity was recorded at baseline in only a handful of AZD1222 recipients. Spike-specific TCR breadth and depth rose after two AZD1222 doses.

V shed 0 bases, J shed 7 bases, and the junction held 2 bases outside the gene matches. The CDR3 is 15 residues long. CDR1 is KGHDR, CDR2 SFDVKD, per germline. The chain has TRBV24-1 and TRBJ2-1; 10 nucleotides line up with TRBD1. The specimen was peripheral blood, collected on day 0 of AZD1222 vaccination. The TCR originated in an adult in good health. The chain's CDR3 is CATSDLDRGLNEQFF. In nucleotides, the CDR3 is TGTGCCACCAGTGATTTGGACAGGGGGCTGAATGAGCAGTTCTTC.